This TCR beta chain is drawn from a study of blood T cell repertoires in COVID-19. Whole-study context: COVID-19 samples from acute and convalescent phases originated in the United States, Italy and Spain. In each case, the material was cDNA or gDNA derived from T cells, B-cell-depleted T cells, or PBMCs.

In the original workflow: By means of reference gene primer amplification, nucleated cell counts were estimated. Clones were sequenced by immunoSEQ multiplex PCR, and TCRdb holds only the in-frame ones, with some missing. The DNA was the basis for D and trimming; V, J and clone size are from that table. Among some 120,000 clones listed, just over 90% were seen once. This CDR3 comprises 16 residues. Trimming took off 0 bases at V and 0 bases at J, with 9 bases between the two ends. Germline values: CDR1 LNHNV, CDR2 YYDKDF (reference sequence). The J gene is TRBJ2-1, the V gene TRBV15, with D possibly matching TRBD2 (6 bases). This TCR was recovered from a human donor with active COVID-19. The donor label of this sample is uncertain. The sample comprised peripheral blood. The CDR3 sequence: CATSRERGHSYNEQFF. The CDR3 DNA reads TGTGCCACCAGCAGAGAGCGGGGCCACTCCTACAATGAGCAGTTCTTC.